The next 5 T cell receptor beta chains were all read from a single sample in a study of human T cells and chemical hapten exposure. Individual cDNA molecules received unique molecular identifiers in the library. MiXCR was run by TCRdb on the reads, yielding one entry per CDR3 protein. Of about 120,000 distinct CDR3 sequences listed, 6.5% to 10% are singletons. Unfractionated whole blood yielded total RNA. The specimen was whole blood. Receptors originate from a human donor in good health. Some clones in this sample may be carry-over from other donors' samples.

A few counts support this clonotype. The rearrangement joins TRBV28 to TRBJ1-1, with TRBD1 matching over 7 bases. This CDR3 has 14 amino acids. V lost 3 bases to trimming and J lost 5 bases; unmatched junction nucleotides: 6. Germline assignment: CDR1 MDHEN and CDR2 SYDVKM. The chain's CDR3 is CASSFQGGGTEAFF. CDR3 nucleotides: TGTGCCAGCAGTTTTCAGGGGGGCGGAACTGAAGCTTTCTTT.

This clonotype was counted ten times or more. V is TRBV27 and J is TRBJ1-5; D perhaps matches TRBD1 (5 bases). Trimming shortened V by 7 bases and J by 0 bases, and 16 bases separated the two germline ends. The CDR3 consists of 16 residues. From germline, CDR1 is MNHEY and CDR2 SMNVEV (reference sequence). The CDR3 loop reads CASIPKGPYSNQPQHF. The CDR3 DNA reads TGTGCCAGCATCCCAAAGGGGCCCTATAGCAATCAGCCCCAGCATTTT.

This clonotype has a count of ten or more. In nucleotides, the CDR3 is TGCAGTGCTAGAATGGCGGTATTCCGGGAAAAACTGTTTTTT. Amino acid sequence: CSARMAVFREKLFF. This rearrangement joins TRBV20-1 to TRBJ1-4; D is ambiguous. Germline CDR1 reads DFQATT; CDR2 reads SNEGSKA (reference sequence). The CDR3 spans 14 residues. V gave up 2 bases and J gave up 8 bases, with 15 bases separating them.

This clonotype was recorded many times. The genes are TRBV20-1 and TRBJ1-1; D is undetermined. V was cut by 2 bases and J by 2 bases, with 6 bases left in between. Looked up from germline, CDR1 is DFQATT and CDR2 is SNEGSKA (reference sequence). The CDR3 length is 12 residues. The CDR3: CSARFPNTEAFF. CDR3 in DNA: TGCAGTGCTAGATTCCCCAACACTGAAGCTTTCTTT.

In its sample, this clonotype was seen a few times. The chain combines TRBV18 with TRBJ2-4; D unresolved. CDR1 is KGHSH, CDR2 LQKENI, per germline. The CDR3 sequence is 16 residues long. V was pared by 0 bases and J by 3 bases, with 12 bases between. The CDR3 region has the DNA TGTGCCAGCTCACCACCCGTCGGGTACGACAAAAACATTCAGTACTTC. As protein: CASSPPVGYDKNIQYF.